This T cell receptor beta chain came from a study of blood T cell repertoires in COVID-19. Assignment of participants to cohorts was predicated upon participant-reported clinical history. V was pared by 2 bases and J by 6 bases, with 4 bases between. The CDR3 contains 11 residues. Some clones are missing from TCRdb's copy, which holds only in-frame ones; the method was immunoSEQ multiplex PCR. Among over 120,000 clones listed, just under 85% were seen once. V usage is TRBV12-3 or TRBV12-4 and J usage is TRBJ2-5; D not resolved. The source of this sequence is a man between 45 and 60 years old who had recovered from COVID-19. Sequencing used PBMCs or T cells enriched from blood (not recorded which). CDR3 sequence: CASSLTQTQYF. DNA for the CDR3: TGTGCCAGCAGTTTAACTCAGACCCAGTACTTC.